These 25 T cell receptor beta chains were all obtained from the same sample, sequenced in a study of identical twins. Using its own MiXCR run on the 5' RACE reads, TCRdb lists one record per CDR3 protein. The data contain 350,000 to 400,000 distinct CDR3 sequences, roughly 9% of them singletons. Sample: naive T cells sorted from blood. The receptor set was obtained from a woman aged 50 to 60 in good health.

The chain carries TRBV13 and TRBJ2-1; no reliable D call. Per the germline V gene, CDR1 is PRHDT and CDR2 is FYEKMQ (reference sequence). The CDR3 contains 13 residues. Trimming shortened V by 2 bases and J by 3 bases, and 5 bases separated the two germline ends. CDR3 DNA: TGTGCCAGCAGCTTACTAGACTACAATGAGCAGTTCTTC. Its protein is CASSLLDYNEQFF.

The gene calls are TRBV20-1 and TRBJ2-7; D is undetermined. V lost 1 base and J 0 bases, leaving 16 bases between the germline ends. From germline, CDR1 is DFQATT and CDR2 SNEGSKA (reference sequence). This CDR3 is 16 amino acids long. This CDR3 reads CSARVSKQLSSYEQYF. The CDR3 DNA sequence: TGCAGTGCTAGAGTGAGTAAACAGCTTAGCTCCTACGAGCAGTACTTC.

This clonotype was seen only a few times. The V and J genes are TRBV24-1 and TRBJ2-1; a possible D gene is TRBD2 (5 bases). The germline V gene encodes CDR1 KGHDR and CDR2 SFDVKD. V lost 6 bases and J 8 bases, leaving 13 bases between the germline ends. CDR3 length equals 13 residues. CDR3 nucleotide sequence: TGTGCCACCAGTAAGGGAGTGACGGATGAGCAGTTCTTC. It codes for CATSKGVTDEQFF.

The V and J genes are TRBV5-1 and TRBJ2-3, with no clear D. Trimming cost V 4 bases and J 0 bases, with 12 bases left between them. There are 15 residues in the CDR3. CDR1 and CDR2 (germline): SGHRS, YFSETQ. CDR3 loop: CASSLSRSSTDTQYF. The CDR3 nucleotides are TGCGCCAGCAGCCTATCCCGATCCAGCACAGATACGCAGTATTTT.

At least ten counts were recorded for this clonotype. The chain joins TRBV27 to TRBJ2-1, with D uncertain. The CDR3 loop spans 13 amino acids. V lost 6 bases, J lost 1 base, and 7 bases lay in between. Germline lookup yields CDR1 MNHEY and CDR2 SMNVEV (reference sequence). This chain's CDR3 is CASSPVSYNEQFF. The CDR3 nucleotides read TGTGCCAGCAGCCCGGTGTCCTACAATGAGCAGTTCTTC.

This clonotype was found a few times. The chain couples TRBV6-1 to TRBJ2-2; a possible D gene is TRBD2 (6 bases). Trimming pared 7 bases from V and 1 base from J, leaving 10 bases between. This CDR3 is 14 amino acids long. CDR1 and CDR2 (germline): MNHNS, SASEGT. CDR3 in DNA: TGTGCCAGCAAGAGGGAGGAGAACACCGGGGAGCTGTTTTTT. This codes for CASKREENTGELFF.

This clonotype occurred a few times. CDR3 bases: TGTGCCACCGGGACGGGGGGGAGCTCCTACGAGCAGTACTTC. Protein: CATGTGGSSYEQYF. This chain joins TRBV15 and TRBJ2-7; 8 bases are shared with TRBD2. CDR1 LNHNV and CDR2 YYDKDF come from the germline V gene (reference sequence). There are 14 residues in the CDR3. V gave up 8 bases and J gave up 0 bases; unmatched junction bases: 6.

V and J are TRBV12-3 or TRBV12-4 and TRBJ2-2; 8 nucleotides agree with TRBD2. J lost 2 bases, V lost 2 bases, and 10 bases had no gene match. The CDR3 covers 18 residues. The CDR3 sequence is CASSLPGVSGINTGELFF. For the CDR3, the DNA is TGTGCCAGCAGTTTACCCGGTGTTAGCGGGATTAACACCGGGGAGCTGTTTTTT.

This clonotype has ten or more counts. V gene TRBV12-3 or TRBV12-4 combines with J gene TRBJ1-2; 9 bases are shared with TRBD1. V was clipped by 5 bases and J by 7 bases; unmatched bases: 5. This CDR3 is 13 amino acids long. The CDR3 here is CASSPDRGGGYTF. CDR3 sequence (DNA): TGTGCCAGCAGTCCAGACAGGGGGGGTGGCTACACCTTC.

This clonotype appeared many times. The chain couples TRBV4-1 to TRBJ2-7; D might be TRBD1 or TRBD2, each matching 5 bases. CDR1 MGHRA and CDR2 YSYEKL come from the germline V gene. The length of the CDR3 is 14 residues. Trimming left V 1 base short and J 1 base short, with 8 bases between. DNA for the CDR3: TGCGCCAGCAGCCAAGTGAGGGGATCCTACGAGCAGTACGTC. As protein: CASSQVRGSYEQYV.

The chain joins TRBV7-9 to TRBJ2-7, with 8 bases fitting TRBD1. The germline V gene encodes CDR1 SEHNR and CDR2 FQNEAQ (reference sequence). The CDR3 length is 15 residues. With 6 bases clipped from V and 1 base from J, the junction kept 8 bases outside the gene matches. The CDR3 DNA reads TGTGCCAGCAGACCGGGACAGGAAGGATCCTACGAGCAGTACTTC. This codes for CASRPGQEGSYEQYF. The whole variable domain, remainder taken from reference TRBV7-9 and TRBJ2-7, is DTGVSQNPRHKITKRGQNVTFRCDPISEHNRLYWYRQTLGQGPEFLTYFQNEAQLEKSRLLSDRFSAERPKGSFSTLEIQRTEQGDSAMYLCASRPGQEGSYEQYFGPGTRLTVT.

The chain recombines TRBV9 with TRBJ2-5, with 8 bases matching TRBD1. There are 16 residues in the CDR3. CDR1 is SGDLS, CDR2 YYNGEE, per germline. With 4 bases clipped from V and 5 bases from J, the junction kept 13 bases outside the gene matches. In DNA, the CDR3 is TGTGCCAGCAGCCCTTCAGGGGGCTTCCCCGGTGAGACCCAGTACTTC. Amino acid sequence: CASSPSGGFPGETQYF.

This clonotype came up many times. This chain links TRBV5-1 with TRBJ2-1; D gene ambiguous. The CDR3 runs to 13 residues. Between the trimmed V and J ends, which lost 5 bases and 2 bases, there was a span of 8 bases. Looked up from germline, CDR1 is SGHRS and CDR2 is YFSETQ. For the CDR3, the DNA is TGCGCCAGCAGACCTAGTACCTACAATGAGCAGTTCTTC. It is translated as CASRPSTYNEQFF. The whole variable domain, filled in from reference TRBV5-1 and TRBJ2-1, reads KAGVTQTPRYLIKTRGQQVTLSCSPISGHRSVSWYQQTPGQGLQFLFEYFSETQRNKGNFPGRFSGRQFSNSRSEMNVSTLELGDSALYLCASRPSTYNEQFFGPGTRLTVL.

In its sample, this clonotype was seen a few times. The chain recombines TRBV12-3 or TRBV12-4 with TRBJ1-4, with D tentatively TRBD1 (5 bases). The length of the CDR3 is 16 residues. V was shortened by 6 bases and J by 12 bases, with 26 bases between the two germline ends. The CDR3 DNA reads as TGTGCCAGCAGCCAGGGATGGGAGATGCGGGGGGTGGAACTGTTTTTT. Protein sequence: CASSQGWEMRGVELFF.

This clonotype was seen repeatedly, ten times or more. This rearrangement joins TRBV20-1 to TRBJ2-1; D gene uncertain. This CDR3 comprises 14 residues. The germline V and J ends were trimmed by 2 bases and 0 bases, with 8 bases remaining between them. In germline, CDR1 is DFQATT, CDR2 SNEGSKA (reference sequence). The CDR3: CSARTANSYNEQFF. The CDR3 DNA reads as TGCAGTGCTAGAACGGCTAACTCCTACAATGAGCAGTTCTTC.

V usage is TRBV12-3 or TRBV12-4 and J usage is TRBJ1-2; D ambiguous. V was cut by 3 bases and J by 8 bases, with 16 bases left in between. The CDR3 runs 14 residues. The CDR3 region is CASSFVVMGHGYTF. CDR3 nucleotides: TGTGCCAGCAGTTTCGTGGTGATGGGCCACGGCTACACCTTC.

CDR3 DNA sequence: TGCAGTGCTGGTGTTGAAGCTTTCTTT. The encoded protein is CSAGVEAFF. V and J are TRBV20-1 and TRBJ1-1; D ambiguous. The CDR3 is 9 amino acids. Germline lookup yields CDR1 DFQATT and CDR2 SNEGSKA (reference sequence). Trimming removed 5 bases from V and 7 bases from J, with 5 bases in between.

The V gene is TRBV4-1, the J gene TRBJ2-7; D not certain. Germline V lookup: CDR1 MGHRA, CDR2 YSYEKL. V was cut by 0 bases and J by 2 bases, with 14 bases left in between. The CDR3 totals 16 residues. The CDR3 coding sequence is TGCGCCAGCAGCCAAGAGGAGCGAACACCGACCTACGAGCAGTACGTC. As protein: CASSQEERTPTYEQYV.

Ten or more counts support this clonotype. V and J are TRBV6-5 and TRBJ1-1; 7 nucleotides align to TRBD1. The V gene's germline CDR1 is MNHEY and CDR2 SVGAGI. The trim removed 5 bases at V and 6 bases at J, leaving 9 bases unmatched. The CDR3 has 14 residues. This CDR3 reads CASSITGVRAEAFF. The DNA for the CDR3 is TGTGCCAGCAGTATTACAGGGGTTAGGGCTGAAGCTTTCTTT.

The chain combines TRBV4-1 with TRBJ2-1; 9 nucleotides line up with TRBD2. The trim removed 4 bases at V and 4 bases at J, leaving 11 bases unmatched. Germline CDR1 is MGHRA and CDR2 is YSYEKL. The CDR3 covers 17 residues. For the CDR3, the DNA is TGCGCCAGCAGCCCCGGACTAGCGAGGGGTAATTACAATGAGCAGTTCTTC. It codes for CASSPGLARGNYNEQFF.

This clonotype was recorded at least ten times. V is TRBV28 and J is TRBJ2-5; no clear D. The CDR3 covers 15 residues. Trimming left V 2 bases short and J 3 bases short, with 13 bases between. Germline V gives CDR1 MDHEN, CDR2 SYDVKM. The CDR3 spells CASSLLLLRKETQYF. The CDR3 DNA follows: TGTGCCAGCAGTTTACTCCTGCTTAGGAAAGAGACCCAGTACTTC.

The V gene is TRBV24-1, the J gene TRBJ2-1; 8 bases line up with TRBD2. From germline, CDR1 is KGHDR and CDR2 SFDVKD. The CDR3 has 17 amino acids. V trimming: 2 bases; J trimming: 5 bases; junction bases outside the gene matches: 10. The CDR3 reads CATSDSLVLADNNEQFF. The CDR3 coding sequence is TGTGCCACCAGTGATTCGTTGGTACTAGCGGACAACAATGAGCAGTTCTTC.

The V call is TRBV6-5, the J call TRBJ2-5, with D uncertain. CDR3 length: 11 amino acids. Looked up from germline, CDR1 is MNHEY and CDR2 is SVGAGI. Trimming shortened V by 7 bases and J by 7 bases, and 10 bases separated the two germline ends. The CDR3 here is CASNAVGTQYF. The CDR3 bases are TGTGCCAGCAATGCCGTAGGGACCCAGTACTTC.

This clonotype has a handful of counts. The V call is TRBV4-1, the J call TRBJ2-7; no reliable D call. Germline values: CDR1 MGHRA, CDR2 YSYEKL. This CDR3 has 16 residues. Trimming removed 4 bases from V and 2 bases from J, with 18 bases in between. The CDR3 region has the DNA TGCGCCAGCAGCCCGGATGGCGGTCGATTAACCTACGAGCAGTACTTC. Its translation is CASSPDGGRLTYEQYF.

This sequence joins TRBV18 and TRBJ2-6, with D uncertain. The germline CDR1 and CDR2 sequences are KGHSH and LQKENI. The CDR3 loop spans 17 amino acids. V was trimmed by 1 base and J by 2 bases, leaving 12 bases between them. The DNA of the CDR3 is TGTGCCAGCTCACCACAGAAAGCTCGGGCTGGGGCCAACGTCCTGACTTTC. Residues: CASSPQKARAGANVLTF.